One and the same sample provided the 21 T cell receptor beta chains below, sequenced in a study of blood T cell repertoires in COVID-19. Method: immunoSEQ multiplex PCR; TCRdb's copy keeps in-frame clones and lacks some. The repertoire holds over 60,000 clones, with around 89% as singletons. Sequenced material: peripheral blood. Every receptor here comes from a man in his forties or fifties with acute or convalescent COVID-19.

The J gene is TRBJ1-1, the V gene TRBV18; 9 bases agree with TRBD1. The ends lost 1 base at V and 2 bases at J; junction bases unmatched: 2. Germline V gene sequence: CDR1 KGHSH, CDR2 LQKENI. The CDR3 covers 15 residues. DNA of the CDR3: TGTGCCAGCTCACCACGGGACAGGGTCAACACTGAAGCTTTCTTT. Its protein is CASSPRDRVNTEAFF.

In its sample, this clone was seen once. The J gene is TRBJ1-1, the V gene TRBV5-6; TRBD1 agrees at 10 bases. This CDR3 is 16 amino acids long. In germline, CDR1 is SGHDT, CDR2 YYEEEE. The V segment lost 3 bases and the J segment 1 base; nucleotides outside the gene matches: 6. CDR3 amino acids: CASSSPRTGGNTEAFF. The CDR3 coding sequence is TGTGCCAGCAGCTCACCCCGGACAGGGGGGAACACTGAAGCTTTCTTT.

V gene TRBV12-5 combines with J gene TRBJ2-2; D gene uncertain. Trimming cost V 0 bases and J 0 bases, with 14 bases left between them. CDR3 length: 18 amino acids. Germline-derived CDR1 and CDR2 are LGHNT and FRNRAP. CDR3 region: CASGLVPWQAANTGELFF. CDR3 DNA: TGTGCTAGTGGTTTGGTACCGTGGCAGGCCGCGAACACCGGGGAGCTGTTTTTT.

This rearrangement joins TRBV9 to TRBJ1-2, with a weak D call TRBD1 (6 bases). Germline values: CDR1 SGDLS, CDR2 YYNGEE. The CDR3 covers 13 residues. V dropped 6 bases and J dropped 4 bases, with 13 bases sitting between them. The CDR3 DNA sequence: TGTGCCAGCACGCCAGGGGTTGGCTATGGCTACACCTTC. This gives the protein CASTPGVGYGYTF.

The rearrangement joins TRBV5-6 to TRBJ2-3, with D possibly matching TRBD1 (5 bases). V lost 6 bases and J lost 0, with 11 bases in between. CDR3 length: 14 amino acids. Germline assignment: CDR1 SGHDT and CDR2 YYEEEE. CDR3 nucleotide sequence: TGTGCCAGCACCCTGACAGTCAGCACAGATACGCAGTATTTT. Protein product: CASTLTVSTDTQYF.

This clone was observed once. The J gene is TRBJ2-3, the V gene TRBV21-1; the table's D call, TRBD2, was not checked against the DNA. TRBV21-1 is assigned pseudogene status. This CDR3 is built from 12 residues. DNA of the CDR3: TGTGCCAGCAGCCCGGGCACAGATACGCAGTATTTT. Translating gives CASSPGTDTQYF.

On this clone itself: The same CDR3 is also encoded by other DNA sequences in this sample. This sequence joins TRBV5-1 and TRBJ1-3; a possible D gene is TRBD1 (6 bases). This CDR3 region has 14 residues. Germline V CDR1 and CDR2: SGHRS, YFSETQ. Trimming shortened V by 1 base and J by 1 base, and 6 bases separated the two germline ends. CDR3: CASSLQGSGNTIYF. CDR3 sequence (DNA): TGCGCCAGCAGCTTGCAGGGGTCTGGAAACACCATATATTTT.

This rearrangement joins TRBV7-2 to TRBJ2-7; D is unclear. This CDR3 has 14 amino acids. Germline lookup yields CDR1 SGHTA and CDR2 FQGNSA. V lost 0 bases and J 4 bases, leaving 10 bases between the germline ends. CDR3 in amino acids: CASSLAAVEYEQYF. The CDR3 bases are TGTGCCAGCAGCTTAGCCGCCGTAGAATACGAGCAGTACTTC.

DNA for the CDR3: TGCGTCTCCAGAACCACCGGGGAGCTGTTTTTT. The encoded protein is CVSRTTGELFF. V is TRBV20-1 and J is TRBJ2-2; no reliable D call. CDR3 length: 11 amino acids. CDR1 and CDR2 from the germline V gene are DFQATT and SNEGSKA (reference sequence).

The chain employs TRBV27 and TRBJ2-7; tentatively, D is TRBD2 (6 bases). This CDR3 is 14 amino acids long. V was shortened by 6 bases and J by 2 bases, with 14 bases between the two germline ends. Germline V gives CDR1 MNHEY, CDR2 SMNVEV (reference sequence). The CDR3 reads CASRTPTGAYEQYF. The CDR3 DNA reads as TGTGCCAGCAGGACTCCCACGGGGGCCTACGAGCAGTACTTC.

This chain joins TRBV11-2 and TRBJ2-5, with a tentative D call TRBD1 (5 bases). V was cut by 6 bases and J by 4 bases, with 15 bases left in between. The CDR3 contains 14 residues. Looked up from germline, CDR1 is SGHAT and CDR2 is FQNNGV. The chain's CDR3 is CASSIDQGIETQYF. CDR3 DNA: TGTGCCAGCAGTATAGATCAGGGTATAGAGACCCAGTACTTC.

V and J are TRBV29-1 and TRBJ1-1; perhaps TRBD1 as D (5 bases). CDR3 length: 14 amino acids. The V end lost 1 base, the J end lost 5 bases, and 14 bases lay between the germline ends. CDR1 is SQVTM and CDR2 is ANQGSEA in the germline V gene. DNA for the CDR3: TGCAGCGTTGAAGTGGCAGGCGGGGGGACTGAAGCTTTCTTT. Residues: CSVEVAGGGTEAFF. Filled out from reference TRBV29-1 and TRBJ1-1, the complete variable domain reads SAVISQKPSRDICQRGTSLTIQCQVDSQVTMMFWYRQQPGQSLTLIATANQGSEATYESGFVIDKFPISRPNLTFSTLTVSNMSPEDSSIYLCSVEVAGGGTEAFFGQGTRLTVV.

The rearrangement uses TRBV27 and TRBJ2-7; a possible D gene is TRBD1 (6 bases). This CDR3 region has 13 residues. The germline CDR1 and CDR2 sequences are MNHEY and SMNVEV (reference sequence). Trimming stripped 3 bases from V and 0 bases from J, with 6 bases between. In DNA, the CDR3 is TGTGCCAGCAGTTTGGACAGCTCCTACGAGCAGTACTTC. It encodes CASSLDSSYEQYF.

The gene calls are TRBV5-5 and TRBJ2-7; a weak D match, TRBD1 (6 bases). This CDR3 is built from 13 residues. In germline, CDR1 is SGHKS, CDR2 YYEKEE (reference sequence). V lost 4 bases and J 1 base, leaving 9 bases between the germline ends. CDR3 nucleotides: TGTGCCAGCAGCCCGCAGGGGTCCTACGAGCAGTACTTC. Translating it yields CASSPQGSYEQYF.

CDR3 sequence: CASSVGAGETYEQYF. Here the CDR3 DNA reads TGTGCCAGCAGTGTCGGGGCGGGGGAGACCTACGAGCAGTACTTC. This chain uses TRBV6-4 with TRBJ2-7; 7 nucleotides line up with TRBD2. This CDR3 has 15 residues. V was clipped by 4 bases and J by 2 bases; unmatched bases: 8. CDR1 is MRHNA and CDR2 is SNTAGT in the germline V gene.

This chain uses TRBV19 with TRBJ2-7; possibly TRBD2 for D (5 bases). Germline V CDR1 and CDR2: LNHDA, SQIVND (reference sequence). The V gene lost 6 bases and the J gene lost 0 bases, with 9 bases spanning the gap. The CDR3 sequence is 13 residues long. CDR3 nucleotides: TGTGCCAGTAGCCTAGCCCCCTCCTACGAGCAGTACTTC. It encodes CASSLAPSYEQYF.

The J gene is TRBJ1-5, the V gene TRBV6-1; no clear D gene. With 2 bases removed from V and 6 bases from J, the gap between germline ends came to 14 bases. CDR1 is MNHNS, CDR2 SASEGT, per germline. The CDR3 sequence is 15 residues long. CDR3 residues: CASSELFSMSQPQHF. The CDR3 DNA is TGTGCCAGCAGTGAATTGTTCTCGATGAGTCAGCCCCAGCATTTT.

The CDR3: CASSQEGGRTYEQYF. The CDR3 DNA reads TGTGCCAGCAGCCAAGAAGGCGGCCGCACCTACGAGCAGTACTTC. The chain is built from TRBV14 and TRBJ2-7; D is undetermined. This CDR3 spans 15 amino acids. With 0 bases removed from V and 2 bases from J, the gap between germline ends came to 11 bases. Germline CDR1 SGHDN, CDR2 FVKESK.

The chain uses TRBV5-1 and TRBJ1-3; 9 positions match TRBD1. Germline V gene lookup returns CDR1 SGHRS and CDR2 YFSETQ. V was pared by 3 bases and J by 3 bases, with 4 bases of the junction left unmatched. CDR3 length: 15 residues. The CDR3 nucleotides read TGCGCCAGCAGCTCGGAGACAGGGGGTGGAAACACCATATATTTT. Protein product: CASSSETGGGNTIYF.

This clone was seen only once. The rearrangement joins TRBV7-8 to TRBJ2-7, with TRBD2 identical over 8 bases. The CDR3 totals 14 residues. Germline V gene sequence: CDR1 SGHVS, CDR2 FQNEAQ. V lost 5 bases, J lost 2 bases, and 5 bases stayed unmatched. The CDR3: CASSRGAGAYEQYF. DNA of the CDR3: TGTGCCAGCAGCAGGGGAGCGGGAGCCTACGAGCAGTACTTC.

The CDR3 coding sequence is TGTGCCAGCAGAGACCCCCCGGGGGAGACCCAGTACTTC. It is translated as CASRDPPGETQYF. This chain connects TRBV2 to TRBJ2-5, with D maybe TRBD2 (5 bases). The germline V gene encodes CDR1 SNHLY and CDR2 FYNNEI. V was clipped by 6 bases and J by 5 bases, with 13 bases between them. This CDR3 is 13 amino acids long.